Described below is a single T cell receptor beta chain sequence and its context. The antigen is undetermined. The data originate from a study of T cell responses to AZD1222 COVID-19 vaccine. Broader study findings: Baseline serology detected seropositivity in only 6 or 7 AZD1222 recipients. The donor group comprised mostly white British people and more females; the analysis possibly underestimated clonal diversity. Repertoire sampling occurred only after the peak T cell response. Spike-wide vaccine-associated CD4 TCRs dominated at 160-218 and 743-854.

Germline-derived CDR1 and CDR2 are SGHAT and FQNNGV. The length of the CDR3 is 13 residues. The V and J ends lost 5 bases and 5 bases respectively, with 9 bases between them. Method: immunoSEQ multiplex PCR; TCRdb's copy keeps in-frame clones and lacks some. The sample holds roughly 120,000 clones, 75% to 95% seen once. The specimen was peripheral blood, collected 28 days after the second dose of the MenACWY control vaccine. The receptor's source is an adult who received the MenACWY meningococcal vaccine as a control. The chain recombines TRBV11-2 with TRBJ2-2; the D is unclear. For the CDR3, the DNA is TGTGCCAGCAGCACCCCGAGGACCGGGGAGCTGTTTTTT. Amino acid sequence: CASSTPRTGELFF.